The rows below give T cell receptor beta chains drawn from one sample of a study of post-analysis software for immune sequencing data. TCRdb re-called the PCR reads through MiXCR, storing one row per CDR3 protein. The table records about 540,000 distinct CDR3 sequences, less than 40% of them present only once. The source material was blood. Receptors originate from a girl younger than 18 with multiple sclerosis. CDR3s include the opening cysteine and the closing phenylalanine or tryptophan. A D gene is named only where the DNA matches it firmly. Clone size is stated in some rows and not others, as once, few, many or a class when expanded.

TRBV10-1	.	TRBJ2-5	.	TGCGCCAGCAGTGAAAGAAGGGACCAAGAGACCCAGTACTTC	CASSERRDQETQYF
TRBV20-1	TRBD1	TRBJ2-1	.	TGCAGTGCTAGAAGTTTGGGACAGGGGTACCATGAGCAGTTCTTC	CSARSLGQGYHEQFF
TRBV4-2	.	TRBJ2-7	few	TGTGCCAGCAGCCAAGACAGGGATTACGAGCAGTACTTC	CASSQDRDYEQYF
TRBV11-1	.	TRBJ2-3	few	TGTGCCAGCAGCTTATCGCTAGGATGGTCTAATACGCAGTATTTT	CASSLSLGWSNTQYF
TRBV7-9	TRBD1	TRBJ1-2	.	TGTGCCAGCATAAGGCCCGGGACAGGGGGCCAGGGTAACTATGGCTACACCTTC	CASIRPGTGGQGNYGYTF
TRBV11-2	.	TRBJ2-3	.	TGTGCCAGCAGCTTACGATGGGGCAGCACAGATACGCAGTATTTT	CASSLRWGSTDTQYF
TRBV19	TRBD1	TRBJ1-2	.	TGTGCCAGTAGTGCCCCGGGACAGGGGGACTATGGCTACACCTTC	CASSAPGQGDYGYTF
TRBV27	TRBD1	TRBJ2-1	.	TGTGCCAGCAGTTCCGACAGGGGGCTGCGCTACAATGAGCAGTTCTTC	CASSSDRGLRYNEQFF
TRBV5-1	.	TRBJ1-2	.	TGCGCCAGCAGCTTGGAGGGCAGGCCGACTAACTATGGCTACACCTTC	CASSLEGRPTNYGYTF
TRBV20-1	.	TRBJ2-3	.	TGCAGTGTCAGAGGTTCCCAGGGGCCAAGCACAGATACGCAGTATTTT	CSVRGSQGPSTDTQYF
TRBV6-5	.	TRBJ2-1	.	TGTGCCAGCAGTTACTCGTTAGGCAGGTCAACGGGCCTGTCCTACAATGAGCAGTTCTTC	CASSYSLGRSTGLSYNEQFF
TRBV7-9	.	TRBJ2-7	.	TGTGCCAGCGGACCGGGGAGCTCCTACGAGCAGTACTTC	CASGPGSSYEQYF
TRBV13	TRBD1	TRBJ1-1	.	TGTGCCAGCAGCCTCCCCCGGGACAGGGGCCCGAACACTGAAGCTTTCTTT	CASSLPRDRGPNTEAFF
TRBV12-3/TRBV12-4	.	TRBJ1-5	few	TGTGCCAGCAGTTTAAGGGTTGGCAATCAGCCCCAGCATTTT	CASSLRVGNQPQHF
TRBV6-6	TRBD2	TRBJ2-3	few	TGTGCCAGCTCAATCGGGGGGTCCTCTAGCACAGATACGCAGTATTTT	CASSIGGSSSTDTQYF
TRBV12-3/TRBV12-4	.	TRBJ2-1	.	TGTGCCAGCAGTTTAGGCGGGGGCGGCTACAATGAGCAGTTCTTC	CASSLGGGGYNEQFF
TRBV14	.	TRBJ1-4	.	TGTGCCAGCAGCCCCAAAGGGGAAAAACTGTTTTTT	CASSPKGEKLFF
TRBV6-1	.	TRBJ2-7	.	TGTGCCAGCAGCCGATCCATGAGGGTCGGTAGCTCCTACGAGCAGTACTTC	CASSRSMRVGSSYEQYF
TRBV6-1	TRBD1	TRBJ2-7	few	TGTGCCAGCAGGGCGCCAGGGGGCTCCTACGAGCAGTACTTC	CASRAPGGSYEQYF
TRBV10-3	.	TRBJ2-7	.	TGTGCCATCAGTGAGAGGGGGGGCCTCTCCTACGAGCAGTACTTC	CAISERGGLSYEQYF
TRBV5-1	.	TRBJ2-3	many	TGTGCCAGCTCACTTGGTTTAGATACGCAGTATTTT	CASSLGLDTQYF
TRBV5-1	.	TRBJ2-5	few	TGCGCCAGCAGCCATTTACAAGAGACCCAGTACTTC	CASSHLQETQYF
TRBV7-9	.	TRBJ2-6	few	TGTGCCAGCAGCTCCTCACTGCTCTCTGGGGCCAACGTCCTGACTTTC	CASSSSLLSGANVLTF
TRBV5-1	TRBD1	TRBJ2-1	.	TGCGCCAGCAGTCTTACAGGGGGCTACAATGAGCAGTTCTTC	CASSLTGGYNEQFF
TRBV10-2	TRBD2	TRBJ2-5	.	TGCGCCAGCAGGACTAGCGGGGGGGGTCAAGAGACCCAGTACTTC	CASRTSGGGQETQYF
TRBV18	.	TRBJ1-5	.	TGTGCCAGCTCACCGTACAGCAATAGCAATCAGCCCCAGCATTTT	CASSPYSNSNQPQHF
TRBV9	TRBD2	TRBJ2-3	few	TGTGCCAGCAGCGTAGGAGCGGGGGGGTCAGATACGCAGTATTTT	CASSVGAGGSDTQYF
TRBV5-5	.	TRBJ2-4	.	TGTGCCAGCAGCTTGGCCGCAGACCTAGCCAAAAACATTCAGTACTTC	CASSLAADLAKNIQYF
TRBV9	.	TRBJ1-6	few	TGTGCCAGCAGCGGGGAAATTGGGTCCTATAATTCACCCCTCCACTTT	CASSGEIGSYNSPLHF
TRBV29-1	.	TRBJ2-3	few	TGCAGCGTTGGTGTGGGGACTACAGATACGCAGTATTTT	CSVGVGTTDTQYF
TRBV5-1	.	TRBJ2-3	few	TGCGCCAGCAACCCCGGAGGGGGGACAGATACGCAGTATTTT	CASNPGGGTDTQYF
TRBV4-1	.	TRBJ1-6	.	TGCGCCAGCAGCTCGCAGGGATTAGGTTACAATTCACCCCTCCACTTT	CASSSQGLGYNSPLHF
TRBV7-9	.	TRBJ1-1	.	TGTGCCAGCAGCTTAAGTCGGGGGGCTGACACTGAAGCTTTCTTT	CASSLSRGADTEAFF
TRBV12-3/TRBV12-4	TRBD1	TRBJ1-2	.	TGTGCCAGCAGCCCTGACAGGGGCGGCGGCTACACCTTC	CASSPDRGGGYTF
TRBV29-1	TRBD1	TRBJ1-2	many	TGCAGCGCTACCCAGACAGGGGCGCATGGCTACACCTTC	CSATQTGAHGYTF
TRBV4-2	TRBD1	TRBJ1-4	.	TGTGCCAGCAGCCAAGTCTCGAAGGGGGCACCTAATGAAAAACTGTTTTTT	CASSQVSKGAPNEKLFF
TRBV20-1	.	TRBJ2-4	.	TGCAGTGCTAGTCGAGGGTCAATAGCCAAAAACATTCAGTACTTC	CSASRGSIAKNIQYF
TRBV20-1	.	TRBJ1-4	few	TGCAGTGCTACAAGTGCCGAAGCGTGGGCGAGAGAAAAACTGTTTTTT	CSATSAEAWAREKLFF
TRBV5-6	TRBD1	TRBJ1-4	.	TGTGCCAGCAGCTCCGGACAGGGGGTGAAGGCAACTAATGAAAAACTGTTTTTT	CASSSGQGVKATNEKLFF
TRBV12-3/TRBV12-4	.	TRBJ2-2	few	TGTGCCAGCAGATCCGGGGCCACCGGGGAGCTGTTTTTT	CASRSGATGELFF
TRBV12-3/TRBV12-4	.	TRBJ1-2	.	TGTGCCAGCAGTTTCGAGGGCCGAGCTAACTATGGCTACACCTTC	CASSFEGRANYGYTF
TRBV25-1	TRBD2	TRBJ2-5	.	TGTGCCAGCAGTCCGGTCGGGGGGCAAGAGACCCAGTACTTC	CASSPVGGQETQYF
TRBV10-3	.	TRBJ2-3	few	TGTGCCATCAGTGGAGAGGTAGCGACCACAGATACGCAGTATTTT	CAISGEVATTDTQYF
TRBV29-1	.	TRBJ1-2	.	TGCAGCGTTGAACAGGACAATGGCTATGGCTACACCTTC	CSVEQDNGYGYTF
TRBV12-3/TRBV12-4	.	TRBJ1-1	.	TGTGCCAGCAGCTTAAACAGGGTTGGGACTGAAGCTTTCTTT	CASSLNRVGTEAFF
TRBV3-1	.	TRBJ2-1	.	TGTGCCAGCAGCGAACAGTACTTAGCCTACAATGAGCAGTTCTTC	CASSEQYLAYNEQFF
TRBV9	TRBD1	TRBJ2-2	few	TGTGCCAGCGACAGGGGCGGGACCGGGGAGCTGTTTTTT	CASDRGGTGELFF
TRBV7-2	TRBD2	TRBJ2-3	.	TGTGCCAGCAGCACCGGACTAGCATGGGGCACAGATACGCAGTATTTT	CASSTGLAWGTDTQYF
TRBV5-6	.	TRBJ2-5	few	TGTGCCAGCAGCCCCGGGGCCAGGGGTCAAGAGACCCAGTACTTC	CASSPGARGQETQYF
TRBV3-1	.	TRBJ1-2	few	TGTGCCAGCAGCCCCTCCGATTTAGGATCCGACTATGGCTACACCTTC	CASSPSDLGSDYGYTF
TRBV20-1	TRBD2	TRBJ2-1	few	TGCAGTGCCGGGGGGGGCCCGGACAATGAGCAGTTCTTC	CSAGGGPDNEQFF
TRBV20-1	TRBD2	TRBJ2-1	.	TGCAGTGCTAGAGATCTAATAGCGGGGACGAATGAGCAGTTCTTC	CSARDLIAGTNEQFF
TRBV5-1	TRBD1	TRBJ2-1	few	TGCGCCAGCAGCTTGGAGATCGGACAGGGTTACAATGAGCAGTTCTTC	CASSLEIGQGYNEQFF
TRBV15	.	TRBJ1-5	.	TGTGCCACCAGCAGAGATCAGAGAGGGGTAGGAAATCAGCCCCAGCATTTT	CATSRDQRGVGNQPQHF
TRBV4-1	.	TRBJ1-1	.	TGCGCCAGCAGCCAAGATTGGCCGCAGCTAATAATGAACACTGAAGCTTTCTTT	CASSQDWPQLIMNTEAFF